These 16 T cell receptor beta chains were sequenced from one sample in a study of siplizumab effects on memory and regulatory T cells. Some clones are missing from TCRdb's copy, which holds only in-frame ones; the method was immunoSEQ multiplex PCR. The table shows approximately 90,000 clones, with 94% occurring only once. What was sequenced was non-Treg CD4+ T cells sorted from blood. These receptors were collected from a human donor in good health.

This clone was seen once. The chain links TRBV29-1 to TRBJ2-1; 7 nucleotides match TRBD2. Per the germline V gene, CDR1 is SQVTM and CDR2 is ANQGSEA. This CDR3 spans 14 amino acids. V shed 7 bases and J 6 bases; nucleotides not matched to a gene: 12. The CDR3 spells CSGGDYGFGNEQFF. The CDR3 DNA follows: TGCAGCGGAGGGGACTACGGATTCGGCAATGAGCAGTTCTTC.

J is TRBJ2-7 and V is TRBV11-3; D ambiguous. Trimming took 0 bases from V and 4 from J, leaving 13 bases between them. The CDR3 is 15 amino acids. From germline, CDR1 is SGHNT and CDR2 YENEEA. CDR3 bases: TGTGCCAGCAGCTTAGATACGTCGGCAGTTTACGAGCAGTACTTC. Translating it yields CASSLDTSAVYEQYF.

The chain links TRBV2 to TRBJ1-2, with TRBD1 as a possible D gene (5 bases). The germline V and J ends were trimmed by 2 bases and 4 bases, with 11 bases remaining between them. This CDR3 has 14 residues. Germline V CDR1 and CDR2: SNHLY, FYNNEI. In nucleotides, the CDR3 is TGTGCCAGCAGTGAACAGGGTAGATCCTATGGCTACACCTTC. Amino acid sequence: CASSEQGRSYGYTF.

This chain uses TRBV19 with TRBJ2-1, with D perhaps matching TRBD1 or TRBD2 (6 bases each). Germline lookup yields CDR1 LNHDA and CDR2 SQIVND (reference sequence). The V gene lost 5 bases and the J gene lost 4 bases, with 12 bases spanning the gap. This CDR3 spans 14 amino acids. In nucleotides, the CDR3 is TGTGCCAGTAGTGCGGGGACACGATACAATGAGCAGTTCTTC. Translating it yields CASSAGTRYNEQFF.

The V and J genes are TRBV7-2 and TRBJ2-7; 7 positions agree with TRBD1. This CDR3 contains 14 residues. Per germline, CDR1 SGHTA and CDR2 FQGNSA. V trimming: 1 base; J trimming: 3 bases; junction bases outside the gene matches: 3. This CDR3 reads CASSLGDSFYEQYF. The CDR3 nucleotides are TGTGCCAGCAGCTTAGGGGACAGCTTCTACGAGCAGTACTTC. Using reference TRBV7-2 and TRBJ2-7 for the parts outside the CDR3, the full variable domain is GAGVSQSPSNKVTEKGKDVELRCDPISGHTALYWYRQSLGQGLEFLIYFQGNSAPDKSGLPSDRFSAERTGGSVSTLTIQRTQQEDSAVYLCASSLGDSFYEQYFGPGTRLTVT.

The chain is built from TRBV4-1 and TRBJ1-1; D uncertain. Germline V lookup: CDR1 MGHRA, CDR2 YSYEKL. V lost 4 bases to trimming and J lost 4 bases, with 16 bases between them. The CDR3 extends over 15 amino acids. CDR3 DNA sequence: TGCGCCAGCAGCCTAGAAAAGGGTGGAGCCACTGAAGCTTTCTTT. This gives the protein CASSLEKGGATEAFF.

The rearrangement links TRBV15 to TRBJ2-1; TRBD1 matches at 11 bases. CDR1 and CDR2 (germline): LNHNV, YYDKDF (reference sequence). The CDR3 runs to 16 residues. Trimming cost V 0 bases and J 8 bases; bases outside gene matches: 6. CDR3 amino acids: CATSREGTGGMDEQFF. For the CDR3, the DNA is TGTGCCACCAGCAGAGAAGGGACAGGGGGTATGGATGAGCAGTTCTTC. The variable domain in full, with the rest retrieved from reference TRBV15 and TRBJ2-1, is DAMVIQNPRYQVTQFGKPVTLSCSQTLNHNVMYWYQQKSSQAPKLLFHYYDKDFNNEADTPDNFQSRRPNTSFCFLDIRSPGLGDTAMYLCATSREGTGGMDEQFFGPGTRLTVL.

This chain uses TRBV19 with TRBJ1-2, with TRBD1 as a possible D gene (6 bases). V lost 9 bases and J 3 bases, leaving 14 bases between the germline ends. Germline V gene sequence: CDR1 LNHDA, CDR2 SQIVND (reference sequence). The CDR3 runs 13 residues. The CDR3 reads CASSRGIYYGYTF. In DNA form, the CDR3 reads TGTGCCAGCTCCAGGGGAATCTACTATGGCTACACCTTC.

The chain couples TRBV7-3 to TRBJ2-3, with 7 nucleotides matching TRBD1. V lost 5 bases and J lost 4; bases outside the gene matches: 9. Germline loops: CDR1 SGHTA, CDR2 FQGTGA. The CDR3 is made up of 15 amino acids. DNA of the CDR3: TGTGCCAGCAGCCCATCGAGGGGGCGGGCAGATACGCAGTATTTT. Encoded protein: CASSPSRGRADTQYF.

J is TRBJ1-1 and V is TRBV5-4; TRBD1 is a possible D gene (5 bases). V was pared by 3 bases and J by 4 bases, with 13 bases between. The CDR3 totals 14 residues. CDR1 is SGHNT, CDR2 YYREEE, per germline (reference sequence). CDR3 sequence: CASSSSSGGTEAFF. The CDR3 DNA is TGTGCCAGCAGCTCGTCCTCGGGGGGCACTGAAGCTTTCTTT.

The genes are TRBV4-3 and TRBJ2-1, with a possible D match to TRBD2 (6 bases). V was pared by 0 bases and J by 2 bases, with 11 bases between. Germline lookup yields CDR1 LGHNA and CDR2 YSLEER. The CDR3 loop spans 16 amino acids. The chain's CDR3 is CASSQDRRDAYNEQFF. The CDR3 coding sequence is TGCGCCAGCAGCCAAGACCGGCGGGACGCCTACAATGAGCAGTTCTTC.

V gene TRBV6-5 combines with J gene TRBJ1-2; TRBD1 is a possible D gene (6 bases). The germline gives CDR1 MNHEY, CDR2 SVGAGI. The CDR3 is 13 amino acids. The ends were cut back, 2 bases at V and 5 bases at J, with 9 bases in the middle. The CDR3: CASSYTDRYGYTF. The CDR3 DNA reads as TGTGCCAGCAGTTACACGGACAGATATGGCTACACCTTC.

The V call is TRBV18, the J call TRBJ2-1, with D unresolved. This CDR3 contains 12 residues. Germline CDR1 KGHSH, CDR2 LQKENI. Trimming removed 2 bases from V and 3 bases from J, with 2 bases in between. The CDR3 bases are TGTGCCAGCTCACCAGGCTACAATGAGCAGTTCTTC. Translation gives CASSPGYNEQFF.

The rearrangement joins TRBV30 to TRBJ2-2; D is uncertain. CDR1 GTSNPN and CDR2 SVGIG come from the germline V gene (reference sequence). The V end was cut by 2 bases, the J end by 2 bases, with 9 bases between. This CDR3 region has 14 residues. DNA for the CDR3: TGTGCCTGGAGTCTGGGAACCAACACCGGGGAGCTGTTTTTT. It yields the protein CAWSLGTNTGELFF.

V is TRBV23-1 and J is TRBJ1-2; TRBD1 might be the D (5 bases). TRBV23-1 is known as an ORF, though its function is uncertain. The V end was cut by 2 bases, the J end by 8 bases, with 24 bases between. The CDR3 totals 17 residues. The CDR3 protein is CASSQQGPNSPRGGYTF. The CDR3 DNA reads as TGCGCCAGCAGTCAACAAGGACCGAATTCGCCCCGGGGGGGCTACACCTTC.

V and J are TRBV7-6 and TRBJ1-2; weak D call: TRBD1 (6 bases). The germline CDR1 and CDR2 sequences are SGHVS and FNYEAQ. Trimming left V 7 bases short and J 5 bases short, with 14 bases between. The CDR3 has 13 residues. CDR3: CASTPGAQYGYTF. DNA for the CDR3: TGTGCCAGCACCCCGGGGGCCCAGTATGGCTACACCTTC.